The subject of this entry is one T cell receptor beta chain. The antigen is not known. TCRalpha along with TCRbeta cDNA was subjected to two nested PCRs lasting about 16 and 10 cycles. For each CDR3 protein, TCRdb gives one entry from its re-call of the 5' RACE reads, without DNA. This sample's table reports more than 350,000 distinct CDR3 sequences. This specimen comes from a study of monozygotic twins with inflammatory bowel disease. Germline loops: CDR1 MDHEN, CDR2 SYDVKM. The CDR3 extends over 15 amino acids. Findings and caveats of the study: Among IBD patients, fewer clonotypes were shared with others than among healthy twins, especially with disease activity. Researchers reported no repertoire similarity difference between concordant and discordant twins, possibly from limited power.

This chain joins TRBV28 and TRBJ2-1; TCRdb indicates TRBD1, and absent DNA this call remains unverified. Sequencing input: blood. This TCR was sampled from a human donor with ulcerative colitis or Crohn's disease, or a healthy co-twin of an affected twin (not recorded which). CDR3 loop: CASSLPLRSYNEQFF. Drawing the rest from reference TRBV28 and TRBJ2-1, the complete variable domain is DVKVTQSSRYLVKRTGEKVFLECVQDMDHENMFWYRQDPGLGLRLIYFSYDVKMKEKGDIPEGYSVSREKKERFSLILESASTNQTSMYLCASSLPLRSYNEQFFGPGTRLTVL.